This T cell receptor (beta chain) emerged from a study of blood T cell repertoires in COVID-19. About the study: Donors in the United States, Italy and Spain gave samples during acute or convalescent COVID-19.

Sequencing used immunoSEQ multiplex PCR; TCRdb keeps in-frame clones, though not all of them. The sample lists about 70,000 clones, around 87% occurring once. This CDR3 contains 15 residues. Trimming pared 3 bases from V and 0 bases from J, leaving 14 bases between. Germline V gene sequence: CDR1 DFQATT, CDR2 SNEGSKA (reference sequence). What was sequenced was peripheral blood. The chain has TRBV20-1 and TRBJ1-1, with unresolved D. The source of this sequence is a woman aged 18-29 years with acute or convalescent COVID-19. This CDR3 is CSASSDVTMNTEAFF. The CDR3 nucleotides are TGCAGTGCTAGTAGCGACGTCACGATGAACACTGAAGCTTTCTTT.